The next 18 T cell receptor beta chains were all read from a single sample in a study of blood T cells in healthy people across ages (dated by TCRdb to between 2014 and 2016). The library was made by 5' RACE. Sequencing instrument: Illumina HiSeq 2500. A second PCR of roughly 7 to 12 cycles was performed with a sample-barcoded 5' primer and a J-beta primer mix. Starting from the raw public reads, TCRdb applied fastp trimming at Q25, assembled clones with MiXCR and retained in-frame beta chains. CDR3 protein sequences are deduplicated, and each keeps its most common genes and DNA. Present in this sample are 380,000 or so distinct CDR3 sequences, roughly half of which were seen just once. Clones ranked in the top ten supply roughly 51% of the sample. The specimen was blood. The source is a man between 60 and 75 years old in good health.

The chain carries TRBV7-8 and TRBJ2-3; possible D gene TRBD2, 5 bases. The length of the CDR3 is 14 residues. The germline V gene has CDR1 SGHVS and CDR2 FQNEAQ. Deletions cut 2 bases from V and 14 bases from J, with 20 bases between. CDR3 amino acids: CASSLPLDYPGRYF. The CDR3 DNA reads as TGTGCCAGCAGCTTACCTCTCGACTACCCCGGCCGGTATTTT.

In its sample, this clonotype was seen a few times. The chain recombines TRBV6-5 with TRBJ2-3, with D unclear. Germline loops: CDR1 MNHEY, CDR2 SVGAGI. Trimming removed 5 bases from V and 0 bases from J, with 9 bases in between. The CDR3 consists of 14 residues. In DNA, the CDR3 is TGTGCCAGCAGTCCGGCCCTTAGCACAGATACGCAGTATTTT. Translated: CASSPALSTDTQYF.

The CDR3 nucleotides read TGCAGTGCTAGGGGCGAGGCTAGAGATACGCAGTATTTT. It codes for CSARGEARDTQYF. The chain combines TRBV20-1 with TRBJ2-3; D unclear. The CDR3 sequence is 13 residues long. Trimming removed 3 bases from V and 5 bases from J, with 12 bases in between. Germline values: CDR1 DFQATT, CDR2 SNEGSKA (reference sequence).

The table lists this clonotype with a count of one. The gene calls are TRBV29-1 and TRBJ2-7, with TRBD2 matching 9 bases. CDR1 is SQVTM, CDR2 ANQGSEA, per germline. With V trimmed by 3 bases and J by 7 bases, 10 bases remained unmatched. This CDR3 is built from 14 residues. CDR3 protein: CSVEGLAGIYEQYF. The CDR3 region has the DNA TGCAGCGTTGAGGGTCTAGCGGGAATCTATGAGCAGTACTTC.

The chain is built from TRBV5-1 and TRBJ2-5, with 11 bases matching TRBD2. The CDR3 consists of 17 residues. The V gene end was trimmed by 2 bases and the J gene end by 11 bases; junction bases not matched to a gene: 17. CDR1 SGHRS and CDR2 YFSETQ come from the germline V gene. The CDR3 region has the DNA TGCGCCAGCAGCTTCGGACTAGCGGGCCTTTTGATCAATGAGCAGTACTTC. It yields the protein CASSFGLAGLLINEQYF.

CDR3 in amino acids: CASSPSGSYFGEQFF. The CDR3, as DNA: TGTGCCAGCAGCCCAAGCGGGAGCTATTTTGGTGAGCAGTTCTTC. The chain employs TRBV6-2 or TRBV6-3 and TRBJ2-1; 8 nucleotides match TRBD2. The CDR3 loop spans 15 amino acids. Germline trimming cut 6 bases from V and 9 bases from J; bases unmatched to any gene: 13. Germline CDR1 is MNHEY and CDR2 is SVGEGT.

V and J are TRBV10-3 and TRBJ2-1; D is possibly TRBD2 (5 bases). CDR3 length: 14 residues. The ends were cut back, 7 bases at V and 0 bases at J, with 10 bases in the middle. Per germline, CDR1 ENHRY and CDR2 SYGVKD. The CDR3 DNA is TGTGCCATCACACGGGATAGCTCCTACAATGAGCAGTTCTTC. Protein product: CAITRDSSYNEQFF.

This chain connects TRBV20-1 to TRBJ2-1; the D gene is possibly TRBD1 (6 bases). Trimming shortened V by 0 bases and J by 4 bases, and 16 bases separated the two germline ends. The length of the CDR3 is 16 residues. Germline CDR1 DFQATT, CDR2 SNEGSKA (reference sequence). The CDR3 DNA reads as TGCAGTGCTAGAGATCAGGGGTATAGGGGGTACAATGAGCAGTTCTTC. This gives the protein CSARDQGYRGYNEQFF.

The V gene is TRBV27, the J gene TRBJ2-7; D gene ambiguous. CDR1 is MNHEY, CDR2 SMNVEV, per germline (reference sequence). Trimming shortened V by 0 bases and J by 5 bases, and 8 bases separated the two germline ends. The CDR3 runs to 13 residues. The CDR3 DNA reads TGTGCCAGCAGTTTATCGGTCAGAAACGAGCAGTACTTC. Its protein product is CASSLSVRNEQYF.

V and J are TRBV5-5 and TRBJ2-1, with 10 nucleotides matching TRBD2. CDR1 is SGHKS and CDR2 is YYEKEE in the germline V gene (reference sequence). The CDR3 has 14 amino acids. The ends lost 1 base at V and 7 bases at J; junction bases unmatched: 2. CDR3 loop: CASSLLAGANEQFF. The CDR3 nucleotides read TGTGCCAGCAGCTTGCTAGCGGGAGCAAATGAGCAGTTCTTC.

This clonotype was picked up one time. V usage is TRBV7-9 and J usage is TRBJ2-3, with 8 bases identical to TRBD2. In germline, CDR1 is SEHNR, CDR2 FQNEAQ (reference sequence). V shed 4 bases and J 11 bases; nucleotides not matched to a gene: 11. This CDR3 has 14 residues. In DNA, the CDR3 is TGTGCCAGCAGCTCCCTAAGGGGGAGCGGGGGGCAGTATTTT. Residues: CASSSLRGSGGQYF.

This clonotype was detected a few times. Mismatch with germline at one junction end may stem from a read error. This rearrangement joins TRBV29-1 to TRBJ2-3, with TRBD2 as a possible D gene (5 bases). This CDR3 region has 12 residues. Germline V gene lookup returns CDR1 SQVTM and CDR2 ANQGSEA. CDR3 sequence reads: CAGSRGTDTQYF. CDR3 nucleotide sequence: TGTGCGGGCTCCCGGGGCACAGATACGCAGTATTTT.

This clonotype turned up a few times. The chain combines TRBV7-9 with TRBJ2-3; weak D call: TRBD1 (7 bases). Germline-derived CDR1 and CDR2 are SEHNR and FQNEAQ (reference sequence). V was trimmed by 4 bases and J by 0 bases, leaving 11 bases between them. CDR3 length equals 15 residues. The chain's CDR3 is CASSSGGTSTDTQYF. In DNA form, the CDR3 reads TGTGCCAGCAGCTCAGGGGGGACTAGCACAGATACGCAGTATTTT.

This CDR3 reads CASSPISDTQYF. The CDR3 DNA follows: TGTGCCAGCAGTCCGATATCAGATACGCAGTATTTT. The chain joins TRBV12-3 or TRBV12-4 to TRBJ2-3, with D unresolved. V was cut by 5 bases and J by 4 bases, with 7 bases left in between. The CDR3 is made up of 12 amino acids.

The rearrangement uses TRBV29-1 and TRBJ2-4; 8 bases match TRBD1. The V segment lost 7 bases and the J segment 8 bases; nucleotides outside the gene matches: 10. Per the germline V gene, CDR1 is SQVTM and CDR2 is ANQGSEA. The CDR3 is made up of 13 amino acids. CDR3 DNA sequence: TGCAGCGGATCGACAGGGGAGTTGGACATTCAGTACTTC. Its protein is CSGSTGELDIQYF. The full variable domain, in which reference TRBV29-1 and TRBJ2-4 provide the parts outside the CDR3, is SAVISQKPSRDICQRGTSLTIQCQVDSQVTMMFWYRQQPGQSLTLIATANQGSEATYESGFVIDKFPISRPNLTFSTLTVSNMSPEDSSIYLCSGSTGELDIQYFGAGTRLSVL.

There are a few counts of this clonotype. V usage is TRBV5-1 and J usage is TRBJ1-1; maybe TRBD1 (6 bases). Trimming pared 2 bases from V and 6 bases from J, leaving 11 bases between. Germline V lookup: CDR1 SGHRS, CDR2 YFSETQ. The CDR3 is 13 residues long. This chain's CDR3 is CASSFEGGPEAFF. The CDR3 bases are TGCGCCAGCAGCTTCGAGGGGGGCCCTGAAGCTTTCTTT.

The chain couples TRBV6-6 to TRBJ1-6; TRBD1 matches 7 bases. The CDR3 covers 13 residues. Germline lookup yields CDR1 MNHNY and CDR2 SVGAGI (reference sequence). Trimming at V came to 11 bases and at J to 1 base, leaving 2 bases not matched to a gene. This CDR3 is CALGQSYNSPLHF. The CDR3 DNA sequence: TGTGCCTTGGGACAGTCCTATAATTCACCCCTCCACTTT.

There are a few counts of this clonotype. The CDR3 sequence: CSALRQGRTDTQYF. The DNA for the CDR3 is TGCAGCGCACTTAGACAGGGGAGGACAGATACGCAGTATTTT. V gene TRBV29-1 combines with J gene TRBJ2-3; 8 bases fit TRBD1. Per the germline V gene, CDR1 is SQVTM and CDR2 is ANQGSEA. The V segment lost 7 bases and the J segment 3 bases; nucleotides outside the gene matches: 9. The CDR3 sequence is 14 residues long.